The clone carrying this TCR beta chain was counted between two and nine times. Investigators reverse transcribed all isolated RNA, so they sequenced expressed TCRB transcripts. Data came from immunoSEQ multiplex PCR; TCRdb stores just in-frame clones and leaves some out. The sample has more than 300,000 clones; 8% are singletons. V was clipped by 4 bases and J by 7 bases; unmatched bases: 10. Germline V gene sequence: CDR1 SGHDT, CDR2 YYEEEE. The CDR3 has 15 residues. This sample stems from a study of beta chain features in type 1 diabetes. Sequences were obtained from central memory CD4+ T cells from blood. The chain couples TRBV5-6 to TRBJ2-2; TRBD2 matches 7 bases. The clonotype comes from a woman between 18 and 30 years old in good health. The CDR3 DNA is TGTGCCAGCAGCCCCACCGGACTAGATGTCGGGGAGCTGTTTTTT. It translates to CASSPTGLDVGELFF.